These 5 T cell receptor beta chains were all obtained from the same sample, sequenced in a study of Graves' ophthalmopathy and Graves' hyperthyroidism. Amplification of the TCR beta CDR3 regions used RNA transcripts (as template). The first-round RT-PCR employed HTBI primers together with the Qiagen OneStep RT-PCR kit. A multiplex PCR was then performed as the second round. TCRdb redid the calling of the multiplex PCR reads with MiXCR, one entry per CDR3 protein. Of 600,000 to 700,000 distinct CDR3 sequences listed, over 40% are singletons. The sample taken for sequencing was peripheral blood. Receptors originate from an adult man with Graves' ophthalmopathy.

Concerning this clonotype: A much larger clonotype is one base distant, so this may be a read error. The genes are TRBV5-5 and TRBJ2-7, with unresolved D. The CDR3 is 13 residues long. In germline, CDR1 is SGHKS, CDR2 YYEKEE (reference sequence). CDR3 protein: CAGSLFPSHEQYF. DNA for the CDR3: TGTGCCGGCAGCTTGTTTCCTTCCCACGAGCAGTACTTC. Complete variable domain (other parts from reference TRBV5-5 and TRBJ2-7): DAGVTQSPTHLIKTRGQQVTLRCSPISGHKSVSWYQQVLGQGPQFIFQYYEKEERGRGNFPDRFSARQFPNYSSELNVNALLLGDSALYLCAGSLFPSHEQYFGPGTRLTVT.

This clonotype was seen at least ten times. This chain connects TRBV7-2 to TRBJ2-7; D call uncertain. This CDR3 region has 14 residues. CDR1 and CDR2 (germline): SGHTA, FQGNSA. V was cut by 3 bases and J by 3 bases, with 12 bases left in between. CDR3 sequence (DNA): TGTGCCAGCAGCTTGAGGCGGATAAACTACGAGCAGTACTTC. Translating gives CASSLRRINYEQYF.

On this clonotype itself: One base away lies a much larger clone, so this may be a sequencing read error. The chain uses TRBV11-2 and TRBJ1-2; weak D call: TRBD1 (6 bases). Germline assignment: CDR1 SGHAT and CDR2 FQNNGV. V lost 1 base, J lost 12 bases, and 15 bases lay in between. The CDR3 covers 13 residues. The CDR3 region has the DNA TGTGCCAGCAGCTTAGGAGGGGTTGGGGGCCACACCTTC. Amino acids: CASSLGGVGGHTF.

On this clonotype itself: A single base separates this from a much larger clone, so it may be a read error. This rearrangement joins TRBV2 to TRBJ1-1; TRBD1 is a possible D gene (5 bases). CDR1 and CDR2 (germline): SNHLY, FYNNEI. The length of the CDR3 is 14 residues. The V and J ends lost 6 bases and 7 bases respectively, with 18 bases between them. CDR3 sequence: CASRGDPRPIEAFF. The DNA for the CDR3 is TGTGCCAGCAGGGGGGACCCGCGACCGATTGAAGCTTTCTTT.

In its sample, this clonotype was seen a few times. V usage is TRBV12-5 and J usage is TRBJ1-6, with D perhaps matching TRBD1 (5 bases). Germline V gene data show CDR1 as LGHNT and CDR2 as FRNRAP. This CDR3 is built from 16 residues. V dropped 2 bases and J dropped 7 bases, with 15 bases sitting between them. Here the CDR3 reads CASGLIVGHINSPLHF. The CDR3 DNA reads as TGTGCTAGTGGTTTGATCGTCGGACACATAAATTCACCCCTCCACTTT.